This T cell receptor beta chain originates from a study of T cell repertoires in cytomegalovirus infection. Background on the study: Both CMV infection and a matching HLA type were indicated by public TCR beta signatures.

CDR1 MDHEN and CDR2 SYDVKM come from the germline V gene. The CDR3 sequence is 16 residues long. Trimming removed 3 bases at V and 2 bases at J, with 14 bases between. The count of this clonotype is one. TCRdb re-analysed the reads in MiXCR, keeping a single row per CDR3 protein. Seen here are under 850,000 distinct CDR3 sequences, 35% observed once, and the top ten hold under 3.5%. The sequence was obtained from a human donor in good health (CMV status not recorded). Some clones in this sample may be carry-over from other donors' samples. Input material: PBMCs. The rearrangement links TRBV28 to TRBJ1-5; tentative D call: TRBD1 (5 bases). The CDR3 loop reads CASSLKGLGRNQPQHF. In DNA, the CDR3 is TGTGCCAGCAGTTTGAAGGGGCTGGGACGCAATCAGCCCCAGCATTTT.